These 18 T cell receptor beta chains came from one sample sequenced in a study of human T cells and chemical hapten exposure. A single record per CDR3 protein comes from TCRdb applying MiXCR to the 5' RACE reads. Of 110,000 or so distinct CDR3 sequences listed, approximately 19% are singletons. The study extracted total RNA from unfractionated whole blood. Receptor source: a human donor in good health.

The chain has TRBV18 and TRBJ2-3, with no clear D. Germline CDR1 and CDR2: KGHSH and LQKENI. Deletions cut 3 bases from V and 1 base from J, with 11 bases between. The CDR3 runs 15 residues. CDR3: CASSPVPRGTDTQYF. In DNA form, the CDR3 reads TGTGCCAGCTCACCGGTACCCCGAGGCACAGATACGCAGTATTTT.

This clonotype has just a few counts. CDR3 sequence (DNA): TGTGCCAGCACCCTTGGGGAAAAACTGTTTTTT. It is translated as CASTLGEKLFF. The chain couples TRBV28 to TRBJ1-4; no firm D call. Trimming removed 7 bases from V and 8 bases from J, with 8 bases in between. The germline CDR1 and CDR2 sequences are MDHEN and SYDVKM. The CDR3 consists of 11 residues.

This clonotype was seen more than once but under ten times. The J gene is TRBJ2-2, the V gene TRBV9; D is undetermined. The CDR3 contains 16 residues. V was clipped by 3 bases and J by 4 bases, with 16 bases between them. The germline V gene has CDR1 SGDLS and CDR2 YYNGEE. The CDR3 region has the DNA TGTGCCAGCAGCGAGACCCCCTACTCGGTCACCGGGGAGCTGTTTTTT. Amino acid sequence: CASSETPYSVTGELFF.

This sequence joins TRBV2 and TRBJ2-6; D call uncertain. Germline V gene data show CDR1 as SNHLY and CDR2 as FYNNEI. Trimming removed 7 bases at V and 4 bases at J, with 5 bases between. The CDR3 loop spans 12 amino acids. The CDR3 loop reads CASTGGANVLTF. The CDR3 coding sequence is TGTGCCAGCACGGGCGGGGCCAACGTCCTGACTTTC.

This clonotype was observed a few times. The genes are TRBV6-2 or TRBV6-3 and TRBJ1-6; 8 bases are a match to TRBD1. Looked up from germline, CDR1 is MNHEY and CDR2 is SVGEGT. The CDR3 contains 18 residues. V dropped 0 bases and J dropped 10; count of bases not matched to a gene: 14. Here the CDR3 DNA reads TGTGCCAGCAGTTACTCTCCGGGACAGGCTCGTAAGTGGTCACCCCTCCACTTT. The encoded protein is CASSYSPGQARKWSPLHF.

This clonotype was observed a few times. The chain links TRBV11-2 to TRBJ1-1, with D perhaps matching TRBD1 (5 bases). Trimming shortened V by 0 bases and J by 6 bases, and 14 bases separated the two germline ends. Germline values: CDR1 SGHAT, CDR2 FQNNGV. The CDR3 contains 15 residues. The CDR3 protein is CASSLEGAGISEAFF. CDR3 in DNA: TGTGCCAGCAGCTTAGAAGGGGCCGGGATCTCTGAAGCTTTCTTT.

V is TRBV30 and J is TRBJ2-5; no clear D. Germline V gene lookup returns CDR1 GTSNPN and CDR2 SVGIG (reference sequence). With 2 bases removed from V and 8 bases from J, the gap between germline ends came to 6 bases. The CDR3 consists of 10 residues. The CDR3 DNA reads TGTGCCTGGAGTTCCAAAACCCAGTACTTC. Translation gives CAWSSKTQYF.

This clonotype occurred a few times. The chain carries TRBV20-1 and TRBJ2-3; TRBD2 matches at 14 bases. This CDR3 is 14 amino acids long. Germline V gene sequence: CDR1 DFQATT, CDR2 SNEGSKA (reference sequence). V trimming: 6 bases; J trimming: 7 bases; junction bases outside the gene matches: 6. CDR3 nucleotides: TGCAGTGCGGGAAGGACTAGCGGGAGGTATACGCAGTATTTT. Translation: CSAGRTSGRYTQYF.

The chain recombines TRBV6-5 with TRBJ2-1; 8 bases agree with TRBD2. Germline V gene sequence: CDR1 MNHEY, CDR2 SVGAGI. Trimming cost V 0 bases and J 7 bases; bases outside gene matches: 11. There are 17 residues in the CDR3. The chain's CDR3 is CASSYSSREGLWNEQFF. CDR3 DNA: TGTGCCAGCAGTTACTCGTCCCGGGAGGGCCTATGGAATGAGCAGTTCTTC.

The J gene is TRBJ1-1, the V gene TRBV18; D remains ambiguous. The length of the CDR3 is 13 residues. Germline V gene sequence: CDR1 KGHSH, CDR2 LQKENI. The V gene lost 2 bases and the J gene lost 1 base, with 5 bases spanning the gap. The CDR3 sequence: CASSPKQNTEAFF. The DNA of the CDR3 is TGTGCCAGCTCACCAAAACAGAACACTGAAGCTTTCTTT.

This clonotype was picked up a small number of times. This chain links TRBV6-1 with TRBJ2-3; 8 positions agree with TRBD2. V lost 0 bases to trimming and J lost 4 bases; unmatched junction nucleotides: 9. The CDR3 has 17 residues. Germline values: CDR1 MNHNS, CDR2 SASEGT. This CDR3 is CASSEAGSGSYPDTQYF. The CDR3 bases are TGTGCCAGCAGTGAAGCGGGCAGCGGGAGCTACCCAGATACGCAGTATTTT.

This chain joins TRBV6-5 and TRBJ1-6; 8 positions agree with TRBD1. Germline V CDR1 and CDR2: MNHEY, SVGAGI. The V segment lost 9 bases and the J segment 4 bases; nucleotides outside the gene matches: 8. The CDR3 sequence is 15 residues long. As DNA, the CDR3 is TGTGCCAGGGACAGGGAGCAAGATTATAATTCACCCCTCCACTTT. It translates to CARDREQDYNSPLHF.

The chain uses TRBV5-4 and TRBJ2-3; 8 bases are a match to TRBD2. From germline, CDR1 is SGHNT and CDR2 YYREEE (reference sequence). CDR3 size: 17 residues. With 4 bases clipped from V and 0 bases from J, the junction kept 10 bases outside the gene matches. CDR3 sequence (DNA): TGTGCCAGCAGCGGCATACTAGCGGATACTAGCACAGATACGCAGTATTTT. As protein: CASSGILADTSTDTQYF. The whole variable domain, filled in from reference TRBV5-4 and TRBJ2-3, reads ETGVTQSPTHLIKTRGQQVTLRCSSQSGHNTVSWYQQALGQGPQFIFQYYREEENGRGNFPPRFSGLQFPNYSSELNVNALELDDSALYLCASSGILADTSTDTQYFGPGTRLTVL.

The gene calls are TRBV18 and TRBJ2-3; D not certain. CDR3 length: 15 amino acids. From germline, CDR1 is KGHSH and CDR2 LQKENI. Trimming left V 3 bases short and J 0 bases short, with 10 bases between. The CDR3, as DNA: TGTGCCAGCTCACCGAGGAGTTCTAGCACAGATACGCAGTATTTT. Its protein is CASSPRSSSTDTQYF. Using reference TRBV18 and TRBJ2-3 for the parts outside the CDR3, the full variable domain is NAGVMQNPRHLVRRRGQEARLRCSPMKGHSHVYWYRQLPEEGLKFMVYLQKENIIDESGMPKERFSAEFPKEGPSILRIQQVVRGDSAAYFCASSPRSSSTDTQYFGPGTRLTVL.

The chain couples TRBV27 to TRBJ2-4; TRBD1 is a possible D gene (5 bases). The V end was cut by 1 base, the J end by 0 bases, with 19 bases between. Germline CDR1 MNHEY, CDR2 SMNVEV (reference sequence). The CDR3 covers 19 residues. This chain's CDR3 is CASSLLGVGSGLAKNIQYF. The CDR3 coding sequence is TGTGCCAGCAGTTTATTAGGGGTTGGCTCAGGGTTAGCCAAAAACATTCAGTACTTC.

The rearrangement joins TRBV28 to TRBJ2-7; no clear D. Germline V lookup: CDR1 MDHEN, CDR2 SYDVKM. Trimming shortened V by 3 bases and J by 3 bases, and 9 bases separated the two germline ends. The length of the CDR3 is 13 residues. The CDR3 region is CASSFTGNYEQYF. The DNA of the CDR3 is TGTGCCAGCAGTTTTACCGGTAACTACGAGCAGTACTTC.

The chain uses TRBV20-1 and TRBJ2-5; D remains unclear. Per germline, CDR1 DFQATT and CDR2 SNEGSKA (reference sequence). Trimming removed 1 base from V and 3 bases from J, with 6 bases in between. This CDR3 comprises 12 residues. The chain's CDR3 is CSARGPEETQYF. The CDR3 DNA is TGCAGTGCTAGAGGGCCAGAAGAGACCCAGTACTTC.

This clonotype was picked up a small number of times. The V gene is TRBV27, the J gene TRBJ2-2; 13 positions agree with TRBD2. CDR1 is MNHEY, CDR2 SMNVEV, per germline (reference sequence). V shed 7 bases and J 3 bases; nucleotides not matched to a gene: 11. The CDR3 spans 18 residues. Here the CDR3 reads CASTFRLAGGTYTGELFF. The CDR3 DNA follows: TGTGCCAGCACCTTCAGACTAGCGGGAGGTACTTACACCGGGGAGCTGTTTTTT.